A selection of T cell receptor beta chains follows, all from one sample in a study of molecular identifiers for immune sequencing clone quantification. TCRdb itself ran the PCR reads through MiXCR, one entry per CDR3 protein. Of 50,000 to 65,000 distinct CDR3 sequences in the sample, around 25% are singletons; the top ten hold under 2%. Sequencing was performed on naive CD8+ T cells from blood, with Jurkat cell RNA spiked in. The source of these receptors is a human donor in good health. Some libraries in this study had Jurkat cell RNA spiked in. Both conserved end residues are part of each CDR3. The D gene is left open where the match is weak. Clone size is given for some rows only: seen once, a few or many times, or a class if the clone is expanded.

>.|TRBJ2-3|many|TRBV5-1
TGCGCCAGCAGCGAAGACAGGCCGCAGGGCACAGATACGCAGTATTTT
CASSEDRPQGTDTQYF
>.|TRBJ2-7|.|TRBV11-3
TGTGCCCGCCGCCTGGGCCAGGGGTTCTACGCGCAGTACTTC
CARRLGQGFYAQYF
>TRBD2|TRBJ2-7|.|TRBV13
TGTGCCAGCAGCTTAGTGTGCGGGAGTGCCGGTTACGAGCAGTACTTC
CASSLVCGSAGYEQYF
>.|TRBJ1-5|few|TRBV7-9
TGTGCCAGCAGCCCCGTGGGGGAAGAGCCCCAGCATTTT
CASSPVGEEPQHF
>.|TRBJ2-7|.|TRBV19
TGTGCCAGTAGTATAATCTTTGGAGGCCGGGGGTACTCCTACGAGCAGTACTTC
CASSIIFGGRGYSYEQYF
>.|TRBJ2-3|.|TRBV7-9
TGTGCCAGCAGCTTATTGGGGCACACAGGTACGCAGTATTTT
CASSLLGHTGTQYF
>.|TRBJ2-7|many|TRBV6-5
TGTGCCAGCCAGGGCGGCCCCTACGAGCAGTACTTC
CASQGGPYEQYF
>.|TRBJ1-2|many|TRBV11-2
TGTGCCAGCAGCTTAATGGCCGATGGCTACACCTTC
CASSLMADGYTF
>TRBD1|TRBJ2-5|many|TRBV29-1
TGCAGCGCTGGGACAGGGGAAGTGGAGACCCAGTACTTC
CSAGTGEVETQYF
>TRBD1|TRBJ2-1|few|TRBV29-1
TGCAGCGTTGAACTTACAGGGGTGAATGAGCAGTTCTTC
CSVELTGVNEQFF
>.|TRBJ2-7|many|TRBV20-1
TGCAGTGCTAGAGATCGCGTAGAGGACAGAGCAAACTACGAGCAGTACTTC
CSARDRVEDRANYEQYF
>TRBD1|TRBJ2-3|many|TRBV29-1
TGCAGCGTTGAAGGAACAGGGGTAGATACGCAGTATTTT
CSVEGTGVDTQYF
>TRBD1|TRBJ2-7|many|TRBV7-8
TGTGCCAGCAGCTTAGTGCCCGGGACAGGTGGCTACGAGCAGTACTTC
CASSLVPGTGGYEQYF
>TRBD2|TRBJ2-5|many|TRBV5-1
TGCGCCAGCAGCTTGGATGAGCGGGAGGGTGAGACCCAGTACTTC
CASSLDEREGETQYF
>.|TRBJ1-1|many|TRBV5-4
TGTGCCAGCAGCTGGGGACCGGCAACTGAAGCTTTCTTT
CASSWGPATEAFF
>.|TRBJ2-3|medium-sized|TRBV7-2
TGTGCCAGCAGCTTAGCAACAGGGTGGGCAGATACGCAGTATTTT
CASSLATGWADTQYF
>.|TRBJ1-1|many|TRBV7-2
TGTGCCAGCAGCTTAGATGGCAGGATGAACACTGAAGCTTTCTTT
CASSLDGRMNTEAFF
>.|TRBJ2-3|many|TRBV29-1
TGCAGCGTCTGGTCTCCGGTGGGCACAGATACGCAGTATTTT
CSVWSPVGTDTQYF
>.|TRBJ2-5|many|TRBV3-1
TGTGCCAGCAGCCAAGATCAGGACACAACATACCAAGAGACCCAGTACTTC
CASSQDQDTTYQETQYF
>.|TRBJ1-5|few|TRBV6-2/TRBV6-3
TGTGCCAGCAAAGGAGAGACTAGCAATCAGCCCCAGCATTTT
CASKGETSNQPQHF
>TRBD1|TRBJ2-3|many|TRBV12-3/TRBV12-4
TGTGCCAGCAGTCCAAAAGGGACAGGAAGAAAGGATACGCAGTATTTT
CASSPKGTGRKDTQYF
>TRBD2|TRBJ2-1|many|TRBV5-1
TGCGCCAGCAGCTTGGTGGCTAGCGGGGAGTACAATGAGCAGTTCTTC
CASSLVASGEYNEQFF
>.|TRBJ1-3|few|TRBV5-5
TGTGCCAGCAGCTTGGGGCAGGGCGGTTCTGGAAACACCATATATTTT
CASSLGQGGSGNTIYF
>TRBD2|TRBJ2-5|many|TRBV7-2
TGTGCCAGCAACCCTAGCGGGAGGGGAGAGACCCAGTACTTC
CASNPSGRGETQYF
>TRBD1|TRBJ2-7|.|TRBV5-1
TGCGCCCGCAGCTGGACCTCCGGACAGGGGTACTCCTACGCGCAGTACTTC
CARSWTSGQGYSYAQYF
>.|TRBJ2-2|few|TRBV7-2
TGTGCCAGCAGCTTAGTGGCCCCAAACACCGGGGAGCTGTTTTTT
CASSLVAPNTGELFF
>.|TRBJ2-5|.|TRBV5-1
TGCGCCAGCAGCTTTATTGCAGAGACCCAGTACTTC
CASSFIAETQYF